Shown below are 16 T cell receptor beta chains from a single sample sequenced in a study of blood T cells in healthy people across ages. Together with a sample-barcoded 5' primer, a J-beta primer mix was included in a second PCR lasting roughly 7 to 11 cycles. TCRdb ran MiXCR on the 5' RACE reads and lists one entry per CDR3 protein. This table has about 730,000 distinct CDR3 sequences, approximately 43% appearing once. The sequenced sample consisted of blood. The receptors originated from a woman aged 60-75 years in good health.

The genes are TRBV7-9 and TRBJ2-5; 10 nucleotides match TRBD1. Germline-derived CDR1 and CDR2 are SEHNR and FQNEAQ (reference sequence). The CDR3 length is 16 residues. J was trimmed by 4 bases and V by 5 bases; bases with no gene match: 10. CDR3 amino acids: CASSPPLDRGLETQYF. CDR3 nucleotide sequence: TGTGCCAGCAGCCCCCCTCTAGACAGGGGGCTAGAGACCCAGTACTTC.

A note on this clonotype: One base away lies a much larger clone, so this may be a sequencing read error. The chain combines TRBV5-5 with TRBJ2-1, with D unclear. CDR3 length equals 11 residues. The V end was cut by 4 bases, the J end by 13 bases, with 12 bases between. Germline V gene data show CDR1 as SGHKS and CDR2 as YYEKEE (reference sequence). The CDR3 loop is CASSMEETQFF. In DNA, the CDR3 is TGTGCCAGCAGCATGGAAGAGACCCAGTTCTTC.

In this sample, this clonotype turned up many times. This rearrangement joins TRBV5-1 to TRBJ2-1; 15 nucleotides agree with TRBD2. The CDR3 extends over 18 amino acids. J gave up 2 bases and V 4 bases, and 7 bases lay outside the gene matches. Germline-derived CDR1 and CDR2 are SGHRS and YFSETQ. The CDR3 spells CASSAQGLAGGTYNEQFF. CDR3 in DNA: TGCGCCAGCAGCGCGCAGGGACTAGCGGGGGGTACCTACAATGAGCAGTTCTTC.

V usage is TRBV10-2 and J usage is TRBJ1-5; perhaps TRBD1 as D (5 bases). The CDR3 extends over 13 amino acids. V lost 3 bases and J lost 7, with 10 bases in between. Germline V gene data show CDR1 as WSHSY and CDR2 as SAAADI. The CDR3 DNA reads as TGCGCCAGCAGTGACAGGGCAGGACAGCCCCAGCATTTT. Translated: CASSDRAGQPQHF.

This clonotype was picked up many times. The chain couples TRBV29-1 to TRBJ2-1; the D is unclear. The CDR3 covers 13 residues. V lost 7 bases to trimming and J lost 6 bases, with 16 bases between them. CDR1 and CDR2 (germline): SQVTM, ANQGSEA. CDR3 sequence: CSGRPDFGNEQFF. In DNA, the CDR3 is TGCAGCGGGCGGCCAGACTTTGGCAATGAGCAGTTCTTC.

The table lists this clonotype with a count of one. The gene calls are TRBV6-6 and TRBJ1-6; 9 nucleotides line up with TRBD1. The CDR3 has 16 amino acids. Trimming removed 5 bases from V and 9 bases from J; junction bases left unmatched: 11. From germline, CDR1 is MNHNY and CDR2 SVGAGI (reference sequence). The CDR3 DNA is TGTGCCAGCAGTACAACTACGACAGGGGGTTTTTCACCCCTCCACTTT. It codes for CASSTTTTGGFSPLHF.

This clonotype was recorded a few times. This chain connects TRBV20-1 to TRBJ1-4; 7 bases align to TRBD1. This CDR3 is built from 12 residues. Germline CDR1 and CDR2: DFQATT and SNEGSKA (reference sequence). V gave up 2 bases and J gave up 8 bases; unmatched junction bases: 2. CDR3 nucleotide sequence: TGCAGTGCTAGACAGGGGGACGAAAAACTGTTTTTT. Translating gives CSARQGDEKLFF.

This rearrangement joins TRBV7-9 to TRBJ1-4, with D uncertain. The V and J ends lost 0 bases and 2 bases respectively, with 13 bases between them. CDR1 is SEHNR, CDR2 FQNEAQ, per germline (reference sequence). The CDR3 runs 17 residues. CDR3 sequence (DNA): TGTGCCAGCAGCTTAGCGTTTGGCTGGGGTACTAATGAAAAACTGTTTTTT. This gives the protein CASSLAFGWGTNEKLFF.

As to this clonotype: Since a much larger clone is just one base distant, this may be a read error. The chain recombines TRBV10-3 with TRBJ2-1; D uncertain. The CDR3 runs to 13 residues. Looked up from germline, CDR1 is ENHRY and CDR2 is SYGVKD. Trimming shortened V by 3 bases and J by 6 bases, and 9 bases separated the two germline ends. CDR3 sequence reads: CAISDPASNEQFF. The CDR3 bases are TGTGCCATCAGTGACCCCGCAAGCAATGAGCAGTTCTTC.

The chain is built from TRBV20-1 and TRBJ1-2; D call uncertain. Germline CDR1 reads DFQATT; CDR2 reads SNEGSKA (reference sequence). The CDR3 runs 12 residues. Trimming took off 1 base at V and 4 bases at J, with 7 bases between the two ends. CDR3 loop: CSARAQLYGYTF. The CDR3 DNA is TGCAGTGCTAGAGCGCAACTCTATGGCTACACCTTC.

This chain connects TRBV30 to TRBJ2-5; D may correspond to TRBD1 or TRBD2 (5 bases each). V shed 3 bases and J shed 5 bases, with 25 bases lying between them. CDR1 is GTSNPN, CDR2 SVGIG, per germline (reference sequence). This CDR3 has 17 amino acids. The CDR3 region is CAWRAYRSRQRGETQYF. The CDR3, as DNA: TGTGCCTGGAGAGCCTATCGGTCAAGACAGAGGGGCGAGACCCAGTACTTC.

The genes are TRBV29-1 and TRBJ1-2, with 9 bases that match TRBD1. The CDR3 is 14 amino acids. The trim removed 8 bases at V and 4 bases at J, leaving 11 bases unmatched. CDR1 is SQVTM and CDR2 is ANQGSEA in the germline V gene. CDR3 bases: TGCAGCATAACCGGGACAGGGAACCTCTATGGCTACACCTTC. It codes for CSITGTGNLYGYTF.

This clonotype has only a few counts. The CDR3 region is CSAGQGPYNEQFF. The CDR3 bases are TGCAGCGCTGGACAGGGGCCCTACAATGAGCAGTTCTTC. This rearrangement joins TRBV29-1 to TRBJ2-1; 9 nucleotides agree with TRBD1. Germline-derived CDR1 and CDR2 are SQVTM and ANQGSEA. The CDR3 consists of 13 residues. The V segment lost 7 bases and the J segment 2 bases; nucleotides outside the gene matches: 3.

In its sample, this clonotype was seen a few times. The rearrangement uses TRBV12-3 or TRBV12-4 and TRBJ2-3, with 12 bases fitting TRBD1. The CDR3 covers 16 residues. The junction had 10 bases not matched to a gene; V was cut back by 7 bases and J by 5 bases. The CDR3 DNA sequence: TGTGCCAGCAACCACCGGGACAGGGGGCTAGTAGATACGCAGTATTTT. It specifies CASNHRDRGLVDTQYF.

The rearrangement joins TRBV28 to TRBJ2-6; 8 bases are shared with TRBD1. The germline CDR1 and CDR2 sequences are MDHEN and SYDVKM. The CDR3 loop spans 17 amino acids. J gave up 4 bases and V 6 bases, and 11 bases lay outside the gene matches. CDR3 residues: CASSPPGRGLGANVLTF. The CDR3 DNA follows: TGTGCCAGCAGCCCACCCGGCAGGGGGCTCGGGGCCAACGTCCTGACTTTC.

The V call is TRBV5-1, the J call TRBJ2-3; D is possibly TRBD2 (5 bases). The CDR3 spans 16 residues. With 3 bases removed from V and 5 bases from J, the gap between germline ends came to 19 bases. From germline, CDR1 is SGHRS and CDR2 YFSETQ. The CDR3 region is CASSYIEASFRDTQYF. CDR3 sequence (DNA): TGCGCCAGCAGCTACATCGAGGCTAGCTTCAGAGATACGCAGTATTTT.